The text below deals with one TCR beta chain. These data come from a study of blood T cell repertoires in COVID-19. The CDR3 is 19 amino acids. The V and J ends lost 2 bases and 4 bases, in that order; junction bases with no gene match: 12. CDR1 and CDR2 from the germline V gene are SGHRS and YFSETQ. The protocol was immunoSEQ multiplex PCR, while the TCRdb copy is restricted to in-frame clones and leaves out a portion. Altogether about 46,000 clones are present, 87% being singletons, with the ten largest covering 15% to 20%. The V gene is TRBV5-1, the J gene TRBJ2-1, with TRBD2 matching 13 bases. This TCR derives from a human donor in a cohort sampled during active COVID-19. What was sequenced was peripheral blood. CDR3 sequence (DNA): TGCGCCAGCAGCTTAGACCTTCGAATACTAGCGGGAGGGTACAATGAGCAGTTCTTC. Protein sequence: CASSLDLRILAGGYNEQFF.